The 2 T cell receptor beta chains in this list originate from one sample, sequenced in a study of type 1 and type 2 diabetes patients. The PCR template was genomic DNA. Amplification of the beta chain CDR3 used 30 forward and 13 reverse multiplex primers. TCRdb re-called the multiplex PCR reads with MiXCR, one entry per CDR3 protein. The data contain 250,000 or so distinct CDR3 sequences, roughly 44% of them seen just once; the ten biggest clones take up roughly 13%. Sequencing was done on a sample of peripheral blood mononuclear cells (PBMCs). The receptor set was obtained from a man younger than 35 with type 2 diabetes.

The V gene is TRBV19, the J gene TRBJ1-5, with D possibly being TRBD1 (5 bases). The CDR3 runs to 14 residues. V dropped 5 bases and J dropped 6 bases, with 14 bases sitting between them. Germline V gene sequence: CDR1 LNHDA, CDR2 SQIVND (reference sequence). DNA of the CDR3: TGTGCCAGTAGTCTCACAGGTCCGGGTCAGCCCCAGCATTTT. Translated: CASSLTGPGQPQHF.

This clonotype was seen a handful of times. J is TRBJ1-2 and V is TRBV19; TRBD1 agrees at 8 bases. This CDR3 has 14 residues. The germline V gene encodes CDR1 LNHDA and CDR2 SQIVND (reference sequence). V dropped 6 bases and J dropped 7; count of bases not matched to a gene: 10. CDR3 amino acids: CASRDGGQGGGYTF. The CDR3 DNA sequence: TGTGCCAGTAGGGACGGAGGACAGGGTGGTGGCTACACCTTC.